This entry is about one TCR beta chain. The antigen is unknown. The data are from a study of cytomegalovirus exposure and HLA in healthy donors. In the study overall: The 95 to 150 validation repertoires used a platform that matched the one used for the 666 first-cohort repertoires, as a later analysis reported. Overall study findings and caveats: The classifier was said to identify cytomegalovirus status with high specificity and sensitivity. Confirmation was obtained in vitro that a few CMV-associated chains are specific for CMV antigens.

Sequencing was performed with immunoSEQ multiplex PCR; in TCRdb, only in-frame clones are kept and a portion is missing. Of around 240,000 clones detected, around 91% appear once; the ten largest clones hold about 0.36%. Germline CDR1 and CDR2: MNHNS and SASEGT. Losses at the gene ends were 0 bases for V and 4 bases for J; bases not matched to a gene: 2. The length of the CDR3 is 16 residues. The validation cohort, a group of 120 subjects, included the donors and was separate from the roughly 620-subject first cohort. The specimen sequenced was PBMCs. The clonotype comes from a woman younger than 30 in good health and CMV-seronegative. V gene TRBV6-1 combines with J gene TRBJ2-3; 12 bases match TRBD2. The CDR3 DNA reads TGTGCCAGCAGTGAAGCCCTAGCGGGGGGGTCAGATACGCAGTATTTT. Protein product: CASSEALAGGSDTQYF.